This T cell receptor (beta chain) was sequenced for a study of cytomegalovirus exposure and HLA in healthy donors. As for the study in general: Both the approximately 130 validation repertoires and the roughly 640 first-cohort repertoires used the same platform, as reported by a later analysis. Findings of the study overall: The study labeled 150 to 200 TCR beta chains cytomegalovirus-associated.

With 7 bases removed from V and 4 bases from J, the gap between germline ends came to 8 bases. The CDR3 runs 11 residues. Germline V gives CDR1 MNHEY, CDR2 SMNVEV (reference sequence). The study drew the donors from its roughly 120-subject validation cohort, separate from the 666-subject first cohort. Here immunoSEQ multiplex PCR was the method, and the copy in TCRdb shows in-frame clones only, minus some. The repertoire holds about 160,000 clones, with about 86% as singletons. As regards this clone: Its antigen is as yet unknown.

Sequencing was done on a sample of PBMCs. This sequence was found in a woman in her thirties in good health and CMV-seronegative. The V and J genes are TRBV27 and TRBJ2-7; no clear D gene. The CDR3 loop is CASKENYEQYF. CDR3 nucleotides: TGTGCCAGCAAAGAGAATTACGAGCAGTACTTC.